These T cell receptor beta chains were read from a single sample in a study of regulatory T cells in long-lasting Graves disease. TCRdb used MiXCR to reprocess the multiplex PCR reads, holding one entry per CDR3 protein. The sample includes hundreds of thousands of distinct CDR3 sequences, 20% seen only once; the top ten take approximately 7.8%. This material consisted of peripheral blood mononuclear cells (PBMCs), taken when the disease was refractory, from a patient treated with antithyroid drugs. These receptors were collected from a female donor with Graves disease. The conserved cysteine and the conserved F or W are not part of the CDR3 here. Each record gives: V gene, J gene, clone size, CDR3 protein. Size is stated for part of the rows, as once, few or many counts, or as a class when the clone is expanded.

TRBV29-1	TRBJ2-7	many	SVTPRGTYEQY
TRBV12-3/TRBV12-4	TRBJ1-1	many	ASSQQGAEAF
TRBV7-2	TRBJ2-2	many	ASSLFGANTGELF
TRBV12-3/TRBV12-4	TRBJ2-7	many	ASSLHYEQY
TRBV19	TRBJ2-2	many	ASSIAYNTGELF
TRBV6-1	TRBJ2-7	few	ASSPGTGESYEQY
TRBV9	TRBJ2-1	NA	ASSVGGGQDNEQF
TRBV7-8	TRBJ1-2	many	ASSGRDPSYGYT
TRBV13	TRBJ2-4	NA	ASSPGRAKNIQY
TRBV6-1	TRBJ1-4	many	ASRTSFATNEKLF
TRBV20-1	TRBJ2-7	few	SAMTGTSAYEQY
TRBV19	TRBJ2-5	few	ASSDPSGTGSETQY
TRBV5-4	TRBJ2-5	many	ASSHPGTGGETQY
TRBV6-1	TRBJ2-7	many	ASNPDPLSEQY
TRBV6-1	TRBJ2-7	NA	ASTAEIGPYEQY
TRBV2	TRBJ2-5	many	ASSAGDRNQETQY
TRBV9	TRBJ2-2	NA	ASTRPLETGSTGELF
TRBV6-5	TRBJ1-1	many	ASSYNLEGLEAF
TRBV28	TRBJ1-5	many	ASSLRAGARNQPQH
TRBV7-2	TRBJ2-7	many	ASSLASGLYEQY
TRBV2	TRBJ1-1	many	ASSLGGGLNTEAF
TRBV7-9	TRBJ2-7	NA	ASSALSSPGEQY
TRBV6-1	TRBJ2-7	few	ASRQGWGYEQY
TRBV6-2/TRBV6-3	TRBJ1-2	many	ASSGDSFYGYT
TRBV7-3	TRBJ2-2	NA	ASSLRGRGELF
TRBV4-2	TRBJ1-5	NA	ASSQDWGSNQPQH
TRBV10-3	TRBJ1-2	many	AISDLGGEYGYT
TRBV28	TRBJ2-4	few	ASSFPRADIQY
TRBV9	TRBJ2-7	NA	ASSGRDRGLYEQY
TRBV6-2/TRBV6-3	TRBJ1-2	NA	ASSTPGQGAENGYT